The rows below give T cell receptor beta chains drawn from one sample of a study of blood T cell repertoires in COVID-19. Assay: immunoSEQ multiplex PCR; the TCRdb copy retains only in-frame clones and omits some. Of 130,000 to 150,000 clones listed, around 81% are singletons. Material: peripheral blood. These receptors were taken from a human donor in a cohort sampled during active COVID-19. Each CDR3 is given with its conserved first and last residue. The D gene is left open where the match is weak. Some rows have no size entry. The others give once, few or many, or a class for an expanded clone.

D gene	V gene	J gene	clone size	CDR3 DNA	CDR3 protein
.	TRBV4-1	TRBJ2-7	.	TGCGCCAGCAGCCAAGAACCATCATCGACAGGAGCCTACGAGCAGTACTTC	CASSQEPSSTGAYEQYF
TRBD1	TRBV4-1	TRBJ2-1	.	TGCGCCAGCGGGGTCCCTACGACAGGGTTCAATGAGCAGTTCTTC	CASGVPTTGFNEQFF
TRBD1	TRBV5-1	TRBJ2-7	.	TGCGCCAGCAGTGAGGACAGGGGCAACTCCTACGAGCAGTACTTC	CASSEDRGNSYEQYF
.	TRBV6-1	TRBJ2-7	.	TGTGCCAGCAGTGAAATTAACTCGGGCTACGAGCAGTACTTC	CASSEINSGYEQYF
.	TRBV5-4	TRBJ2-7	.	TGTGCCAGCAGCTTGACCGGGACACGCTACGAGCAGTACTTC	CASSLTGTRYEQYF
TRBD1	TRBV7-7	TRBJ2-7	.	TGTGCCAGCAGCGCTGGGACAGGGAGCTCCTACGAGCAGTACTTC	CASSAGTGSSYEQYF
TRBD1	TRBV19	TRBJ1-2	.	TGTGCCAGTAGTCTCCCCCGACAGGGTTCCTACACCTTC	CASSLPRQGSYTF
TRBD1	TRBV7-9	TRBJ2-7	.	TGTGCCAGCAGCTTCCCGGGACAGGGGGCGGTGCAGTACTTC	CASSFPGQGAVQYF
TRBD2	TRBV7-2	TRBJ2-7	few	TGTGCCAGCAGCGCGCGGGGGGTCCAGAGCTACGAGCAGTACTTC	CASSARGVQSYEQYF
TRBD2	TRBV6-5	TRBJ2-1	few	TGTGCCAGCAGTTTGGGACTAGCCCTCTACAATGAGCAGTTCTTC	CASSLGLALYNEQFF
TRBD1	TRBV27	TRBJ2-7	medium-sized	TGTGCCAGCAGTTTCGGACAGGGAAGCTCCTACGAGCAGTACTTC	CASSFGQGSSYEQYF
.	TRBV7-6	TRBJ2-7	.	TGTGCCAGCAGCCCTAATGTAGGGGGTGAGCAGTACTTC	CASSPNVGGEQYF
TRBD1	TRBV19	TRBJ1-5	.	TGTGCCAGTAGCAATTGGGACAGGGTCGGCCTCTATAGCAATCAGCCCCAGCATTTT	CASSNWDRVGLYSNQPQHF
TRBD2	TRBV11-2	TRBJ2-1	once	TGTGCCAGCAGCGACCTAGCGGGAGTGGCAAATGAGCAGTTCTTC	CASSDLAGVANEQFF
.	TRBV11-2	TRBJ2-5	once	TGTGCCAGCAGCTTAACTATCGGGAGTCAAGAGACCCAGTACTTC	CASSLTIGSQETQYF
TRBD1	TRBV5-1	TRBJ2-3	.	TGCGCCAGCAGCCCGCGGACAGGGGGCGCGACAGATACGCAGTATTTT	CASSPRTGGATDTQYF
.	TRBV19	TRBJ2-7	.	TGTGCCAGCAAGGGGCCTTACGAGCAGTACTTC	CASKGPYEQYF
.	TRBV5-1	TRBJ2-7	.	TGCGCCAGCAGCTTGCATAACGGCGAGCAGTACTTC	CASSLHNGEQYF
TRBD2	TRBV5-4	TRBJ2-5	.	TGTGCCAGCAGCGCCCCCGGGACTAGTAGTAAAGAGACCCAGTACTTC	CASSAPGTSSKETQYF
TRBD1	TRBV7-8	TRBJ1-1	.	TGTGCCAGCAGCTTACGGGACCCGGGACAGGGGGTAAAAGCTTTCTTT	CASSLRDPGQGVKAFF
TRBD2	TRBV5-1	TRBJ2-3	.	TGCGCCAGCAGCCCCAGACCGGGGACTAGCGGGAGTTCAGATACGCAGTATTTT	CASSPRPGTSGSSDTQYF
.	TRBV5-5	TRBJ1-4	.	TGTGCCAGCAGCTTCCCGACAAGGGGGGAAAAACTGTTTTTT	CASSFPTRGEKLFF
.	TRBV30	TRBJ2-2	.	TGTGCCTGGAACCGGGACTTGAACACCGGGGAGCTGTTTTTT	CAWNRDLNTGELFF
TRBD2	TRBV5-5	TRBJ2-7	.	TGTGCCAGCAGCTTGGGGGGTAGCGGGAACAACGAGCAGTACTTC	CASSLGGSGNNEQYF